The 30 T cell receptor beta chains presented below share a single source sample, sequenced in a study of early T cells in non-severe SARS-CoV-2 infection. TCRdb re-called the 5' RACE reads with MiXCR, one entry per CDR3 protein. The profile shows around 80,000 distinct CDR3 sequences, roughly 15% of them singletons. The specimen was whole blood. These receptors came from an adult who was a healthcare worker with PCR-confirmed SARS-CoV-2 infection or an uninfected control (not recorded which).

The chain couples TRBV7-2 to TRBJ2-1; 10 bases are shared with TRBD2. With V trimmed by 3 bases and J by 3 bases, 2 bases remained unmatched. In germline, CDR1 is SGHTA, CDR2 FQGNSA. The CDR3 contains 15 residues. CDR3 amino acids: CASSFRTSGYNEQFF. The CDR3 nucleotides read TGTGCCAGCAGCTTCAGGACTAGCGGCTACAATGAGCAGTTCTTC.

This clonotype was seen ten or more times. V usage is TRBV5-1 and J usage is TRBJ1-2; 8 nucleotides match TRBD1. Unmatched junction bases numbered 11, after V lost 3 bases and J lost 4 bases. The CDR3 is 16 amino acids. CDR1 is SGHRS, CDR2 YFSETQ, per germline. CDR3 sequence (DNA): TGCGCCAGCAGCTCCGGACAGGGTGCGGTGGGCTATGGCTACACCTTC. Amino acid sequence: CASSSGQGAVGYGYTF.

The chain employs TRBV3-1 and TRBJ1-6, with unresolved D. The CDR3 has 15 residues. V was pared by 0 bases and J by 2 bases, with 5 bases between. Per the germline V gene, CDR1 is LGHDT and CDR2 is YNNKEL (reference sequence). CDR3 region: CASSQDGPYNSPLHF. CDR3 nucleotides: TGTGCCAGCAGCCAAGATGGGCCCTATAATTCACCCCTCCACTTT.

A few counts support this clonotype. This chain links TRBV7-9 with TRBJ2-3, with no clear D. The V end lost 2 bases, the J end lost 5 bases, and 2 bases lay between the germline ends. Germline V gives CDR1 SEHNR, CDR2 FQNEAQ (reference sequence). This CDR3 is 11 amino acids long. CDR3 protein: CASSLIDTQYF. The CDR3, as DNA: TGTGCCAGCAGCTTAATAGATACGCAGTATTTT.

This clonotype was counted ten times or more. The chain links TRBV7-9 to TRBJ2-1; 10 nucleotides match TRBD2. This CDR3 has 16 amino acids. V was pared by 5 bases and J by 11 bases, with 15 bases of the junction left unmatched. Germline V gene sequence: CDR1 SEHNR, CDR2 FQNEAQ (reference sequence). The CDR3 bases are TGTGCCAGCAGCCCCCAAATTAGCGGGGGGTTACTACAGCAGTTCTTC. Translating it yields CASSPQISGGLLQQFF.

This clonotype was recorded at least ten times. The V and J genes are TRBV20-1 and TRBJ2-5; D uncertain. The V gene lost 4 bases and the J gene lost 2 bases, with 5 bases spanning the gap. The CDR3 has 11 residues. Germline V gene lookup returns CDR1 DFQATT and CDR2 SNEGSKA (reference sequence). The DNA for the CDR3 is TGCAGTGCTAACAATCAAGAGACCCAGTACTTC. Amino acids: CSANNQETQYF.

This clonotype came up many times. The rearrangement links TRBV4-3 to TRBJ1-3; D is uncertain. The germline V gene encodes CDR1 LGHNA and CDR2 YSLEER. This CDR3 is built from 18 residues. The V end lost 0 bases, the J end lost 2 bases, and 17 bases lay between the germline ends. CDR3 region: CASSQEVRMAGTGNTIYF. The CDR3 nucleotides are TGCGCCAGCAGCCAAGAGGTTCGGATGGCGGGAACTGGAAACACCATATATTTT.

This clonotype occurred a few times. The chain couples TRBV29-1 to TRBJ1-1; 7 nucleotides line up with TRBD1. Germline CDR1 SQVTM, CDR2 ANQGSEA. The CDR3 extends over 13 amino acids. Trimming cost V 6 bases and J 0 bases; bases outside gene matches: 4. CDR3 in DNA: TGCAGCGTCACGGGACAGATGAACACTGAAGCTTTCTTT. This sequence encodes CSVTGQMNTEAFF.

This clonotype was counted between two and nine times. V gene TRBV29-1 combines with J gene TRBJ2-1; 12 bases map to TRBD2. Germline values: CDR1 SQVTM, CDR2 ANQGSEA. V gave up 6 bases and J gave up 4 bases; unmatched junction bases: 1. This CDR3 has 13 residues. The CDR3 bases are TGCAGCGTAACTAGCGGGGGGTACAATGAGCAGTTCTTC. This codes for CSVTSGGYNEQFF.

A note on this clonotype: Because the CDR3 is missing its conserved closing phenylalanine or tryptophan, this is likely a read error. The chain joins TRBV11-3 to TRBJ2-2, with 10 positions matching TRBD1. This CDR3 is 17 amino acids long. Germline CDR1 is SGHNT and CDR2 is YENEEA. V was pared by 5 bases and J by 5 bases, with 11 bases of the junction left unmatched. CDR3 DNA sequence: TGTGCCAGCAGCCCCCACGCCGGGACAGGGGCTACCGGGGAGCTGTTTTAT. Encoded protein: CASSPHAGTGATGELFY.

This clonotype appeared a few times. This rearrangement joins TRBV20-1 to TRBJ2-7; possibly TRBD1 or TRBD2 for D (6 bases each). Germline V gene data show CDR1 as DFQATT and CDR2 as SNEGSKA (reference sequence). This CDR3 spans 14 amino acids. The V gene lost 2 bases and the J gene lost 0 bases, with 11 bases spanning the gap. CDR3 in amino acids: CSARPGALSYEQYF. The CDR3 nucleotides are TGCAGTGCTAGACCGGGGGCACTCTCCTACGAGCAGTACTTC.

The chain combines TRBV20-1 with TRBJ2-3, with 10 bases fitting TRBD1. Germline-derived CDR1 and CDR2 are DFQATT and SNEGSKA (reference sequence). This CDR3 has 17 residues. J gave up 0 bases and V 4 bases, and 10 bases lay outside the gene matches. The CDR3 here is CSATGQGGAVSTDTQYF. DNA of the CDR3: TGCAGTGCTACCGGACAGGGGGGGGCGGTTAGCACAGATACGCAGTATTTT.

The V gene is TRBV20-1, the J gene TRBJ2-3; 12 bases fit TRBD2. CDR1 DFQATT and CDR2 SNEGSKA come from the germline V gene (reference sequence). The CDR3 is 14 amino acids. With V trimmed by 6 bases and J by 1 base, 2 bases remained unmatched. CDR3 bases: TGCAGTGCCAGACTAGCGGGGGGCACAGATACGCAGTATTTT. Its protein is CSARLAGGTDTQYF.

The CDR3 nucleotides read TGTGCCAGCAGTGCCGGTTCGCGGGGGGACTACAATGAGCAGTTCTTC. The encoded protein is CASSAGSRGDYNEQFF. The chain couples TRBV6-2 or TRBV6-3 to TRBJ2-1; TRBD2 agrees at 8 bases. This CDR3 has 16 residues. The ends lost 5 bases at V and 3 bases at J; junction bases unmatched: 9. The germline CDR1 and CDR2 sequences are MNHEY and SVGEGT.

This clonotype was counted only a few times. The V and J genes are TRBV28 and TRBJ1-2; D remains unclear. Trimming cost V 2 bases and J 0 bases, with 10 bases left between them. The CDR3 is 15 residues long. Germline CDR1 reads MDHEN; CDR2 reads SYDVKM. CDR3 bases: TGTGCCAGCAGTTTACCCAACTATGCTAACTATGGCTACACCTTC. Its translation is CASSLPNYANYGYTF.

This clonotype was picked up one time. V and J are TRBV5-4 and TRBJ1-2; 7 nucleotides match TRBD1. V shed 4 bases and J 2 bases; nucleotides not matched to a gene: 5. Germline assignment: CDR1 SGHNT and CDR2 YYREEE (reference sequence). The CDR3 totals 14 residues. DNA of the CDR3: TGTGCCAGCAGCAAACGGGGACAGAACTATGGCTACACCTTC. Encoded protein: CASSKRGQNYGYTF.

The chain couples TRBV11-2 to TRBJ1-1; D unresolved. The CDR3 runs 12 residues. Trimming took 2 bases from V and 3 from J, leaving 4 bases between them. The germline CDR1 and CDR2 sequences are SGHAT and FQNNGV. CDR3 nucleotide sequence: TGTGCCAGCAGCTTAAAAGACACTGAAGCTTTCTTT. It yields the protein CASSLKDTEAFF. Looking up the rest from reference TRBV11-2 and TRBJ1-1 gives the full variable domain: EAGVAQSPRYKIIEKRQSVAFWCNPISGHATLYWYQQILGQGPKLLIQFQNNGVVDDSQLPKDRFSAERLKGVDSTLKIQPAKLEDSAVYLCASSLKDTEAFFGQGTRLTVV.

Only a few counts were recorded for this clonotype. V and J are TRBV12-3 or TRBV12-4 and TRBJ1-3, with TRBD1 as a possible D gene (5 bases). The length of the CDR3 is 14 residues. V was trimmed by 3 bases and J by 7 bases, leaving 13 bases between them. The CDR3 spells CASSFERWGNTIYF. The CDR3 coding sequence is TGTGCCAGCAGTTTTGAGCGGTGGGGGAACACCATATATTTT.

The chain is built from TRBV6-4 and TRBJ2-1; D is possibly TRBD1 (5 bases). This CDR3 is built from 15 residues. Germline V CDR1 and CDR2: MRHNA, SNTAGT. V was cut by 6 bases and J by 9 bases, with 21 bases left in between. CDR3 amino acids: CASSSLGAGKGEQFF. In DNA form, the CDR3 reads TGTGCCAGCAGCTCCCTCGGTGCAGGGAAAGGTGAGCAGTTCTTC.

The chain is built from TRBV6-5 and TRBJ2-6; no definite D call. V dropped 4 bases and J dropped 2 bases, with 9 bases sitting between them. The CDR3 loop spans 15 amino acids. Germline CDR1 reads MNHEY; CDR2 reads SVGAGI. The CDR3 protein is CASSSGAAGANVLTF. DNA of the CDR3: TGTGCCAGCAGTTCAGGTGCGGCTGGGGCCAACGTCCTGACTTTC.

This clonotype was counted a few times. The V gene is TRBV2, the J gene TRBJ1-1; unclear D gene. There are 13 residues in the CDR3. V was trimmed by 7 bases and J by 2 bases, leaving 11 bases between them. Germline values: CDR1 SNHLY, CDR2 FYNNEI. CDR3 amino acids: CASKKAENTEAFF. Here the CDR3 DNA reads TGTGCCAGCAAGAAGGCAGAAAACACTGAAGCTTTCTTT.

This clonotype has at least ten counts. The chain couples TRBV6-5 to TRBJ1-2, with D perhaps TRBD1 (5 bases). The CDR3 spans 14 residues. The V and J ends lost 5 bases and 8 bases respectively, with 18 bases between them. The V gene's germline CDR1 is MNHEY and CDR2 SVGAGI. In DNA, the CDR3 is TGTGCCAGCAGTCGCCTGGGGGGGTGGAAAGGCTACACCTTC. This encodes CASSRLGGWKGYTF.

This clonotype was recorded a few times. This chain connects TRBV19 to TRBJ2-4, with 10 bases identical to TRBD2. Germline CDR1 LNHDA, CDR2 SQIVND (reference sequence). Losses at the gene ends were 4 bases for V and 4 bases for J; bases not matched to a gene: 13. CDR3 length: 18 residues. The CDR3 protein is CASSRLLAGMGSKNIQYF. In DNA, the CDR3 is TGTGCCAGTAGTAGACTACTAGCGGGGATGGGCTCGAAAAACATTCAGTACTTC.

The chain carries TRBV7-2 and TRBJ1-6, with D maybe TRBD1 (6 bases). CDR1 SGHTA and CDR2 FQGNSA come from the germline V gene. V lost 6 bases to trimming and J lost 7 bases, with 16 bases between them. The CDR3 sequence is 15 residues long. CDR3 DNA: TGTGCCAGCAGTCGAGGGACATTGGGGAATTCACCCCTCCACTTT. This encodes CASSRGTLGNSPLHF.

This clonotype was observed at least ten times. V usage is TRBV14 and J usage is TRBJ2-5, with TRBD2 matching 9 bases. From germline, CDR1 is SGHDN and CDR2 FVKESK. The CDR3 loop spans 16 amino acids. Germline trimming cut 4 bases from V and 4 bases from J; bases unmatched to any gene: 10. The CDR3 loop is CASSPVSGGPRETQYF. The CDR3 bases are TGTGCCAGCAGCCCCGTCAGCGGGGGGCCTCGAGAGACCCAGTACTTC. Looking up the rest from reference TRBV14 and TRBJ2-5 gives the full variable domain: EAGVTQFPSHSVIEKGQTVTLRCDPISGHDNLYWYRRVMGKEIKFLLHFVKESKQDESGMPNNRFLAERTGGTYSTLKVQPAELEDSGVYFCASSPVSGGPRETQYFGPGTRLLVL.

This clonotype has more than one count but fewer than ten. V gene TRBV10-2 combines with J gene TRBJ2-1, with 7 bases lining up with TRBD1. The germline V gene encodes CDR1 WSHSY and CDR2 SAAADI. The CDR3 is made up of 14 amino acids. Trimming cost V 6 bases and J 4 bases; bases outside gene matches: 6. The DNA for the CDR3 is TGCGCCAGCAGGACAGGGACGGCTTACAATGAGCAGTTCTTC. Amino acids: CASRTGTAYNEQFF.

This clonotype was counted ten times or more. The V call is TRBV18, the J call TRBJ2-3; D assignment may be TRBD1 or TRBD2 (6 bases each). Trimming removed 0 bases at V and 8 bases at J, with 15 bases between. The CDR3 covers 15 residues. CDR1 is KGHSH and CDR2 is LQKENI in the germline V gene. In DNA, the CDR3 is TGTGCCAGCTCACCACCGTCCAGGGGAGGTGGTACGCAGTATTTT. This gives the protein CASSPPSRGGGTQYF.

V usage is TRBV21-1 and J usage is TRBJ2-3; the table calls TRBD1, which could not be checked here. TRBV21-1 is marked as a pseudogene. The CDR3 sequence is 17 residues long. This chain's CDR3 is CASSKERRGGGSDTQYF. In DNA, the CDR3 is TGTGCCAGCAGCAAAGAGCGTCGGGGGGGCGGCTCAGATACGCAGTATTTT.

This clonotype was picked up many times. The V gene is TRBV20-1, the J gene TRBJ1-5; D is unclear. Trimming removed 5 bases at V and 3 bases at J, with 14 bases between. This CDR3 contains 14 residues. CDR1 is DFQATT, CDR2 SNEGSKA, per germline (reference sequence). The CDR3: CSAAREEVNQPQHF. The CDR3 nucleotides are TGCAGTGCTGCCCGGGAGGAGGTCAATCAGCCCCAGCATTTT.

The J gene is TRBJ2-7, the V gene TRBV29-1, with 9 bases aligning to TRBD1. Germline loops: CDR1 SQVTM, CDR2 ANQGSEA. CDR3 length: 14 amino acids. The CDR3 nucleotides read TGCGGCGCTGGCGACGGGACAGGGTATTACGAGCAGTACTTC. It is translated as CGAGDGTGYYEQYF.